This TCR beta chain was captured by sequencing in a study of blood T cell repertoires in COVID-19. Trimming took 7 bases from V and 4 from J; bases not matched to a gene: 7. Germline CDR1 is SGHRS and CDR2 is YFSETQ. The CDR3 totals 14 residues. Profiled with immunoSEQ multiplex PCR; TCRdb holds only in-frame clones, not every one. The table includes tens of thousands of clones, more than 80% detected once. The chain carries TRBV5-1 and TRBJ1-3; the match to TRBD1 covers 8 bases. The TCR originated in a man in his 60s with acute or convalescent COVID-19. Sequencing was carried out using peripheral blood. DNA for the CDR3: TGCGCCAGCTCGATGACAGGGGAGGGAAACACCATATATTTT. It codes for CASSMTGEGNTIYF.